The T cell receptor (beta chain) described here comes from a study of vaccination effects on CD4 cells after COVID-19. Study details: Two-dose vaccination with either BNT162b2 or mRNA-1273 was given to the participants. The study's findings and limits: Pronounced clonal contraction occurred in clones induced by infection and by vaccine late after vaccination. The study enrolled few convalescent patients and sampled no early post-infection timepoints. Healthy vaccinees' vaccine-induced clones included only 1 of 255 that recognized common cold coronaviruses.

As for this clone: What it recognizes is unknown.

CD4+ T cell isolation took place after 10 days of culture. The CDR3 extends over 13 amino acids. Germline CDR1 and CDR2: WSHSY and SAAADI. V gave up 5 bases and J gave up 2 bases; unmatched junction bases: 3. TCRdb's copy holds only in-frame clones and misses some; the assay was immunoSEQ multiplex PCR. The sample consists of 70,000 to 75,000 clones, 75% to 80% of them appearing once. The source is a human donor who received a COVID-19 vaccine. The gene calls are TRBV10-2 and TRBJ2-7, with TRBD1 identical over 7 bases. Sequencing was performed on CD4+ T cells from PBMCs cultured without peptide, taken before COVID-19 vaccination. CDR3 amino acids: CASSRTGTYEQYV. For the CDR3, the DNA is TGCGCCAGCAGTCGGACAGGAACCTACGAGCAGTACGTC.